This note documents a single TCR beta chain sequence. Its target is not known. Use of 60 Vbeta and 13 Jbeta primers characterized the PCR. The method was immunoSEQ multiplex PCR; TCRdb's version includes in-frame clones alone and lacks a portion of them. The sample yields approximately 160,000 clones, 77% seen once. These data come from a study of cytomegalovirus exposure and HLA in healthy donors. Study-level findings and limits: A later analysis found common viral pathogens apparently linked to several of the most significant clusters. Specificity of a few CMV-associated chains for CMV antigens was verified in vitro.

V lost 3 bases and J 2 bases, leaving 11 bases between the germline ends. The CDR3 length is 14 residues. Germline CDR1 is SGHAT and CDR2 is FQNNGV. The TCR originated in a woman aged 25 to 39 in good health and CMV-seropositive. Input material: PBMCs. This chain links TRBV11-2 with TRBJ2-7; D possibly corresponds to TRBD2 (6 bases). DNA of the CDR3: TGTGCCAGCAGCTTGAGCGGGTCCCCCTACGAGCAGTACTTC. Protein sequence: CASSLSGSPYEQYF.